The 27 T cell receptor beta chains reported below all come from one sample, sequenced in a study of blood T cell repertoires in COVID-19. The repertoire was sequenced with immunoSEQ multiplex PCR; TCRdb's copy has only in-frame clones and lacks some. The sample holds over 250,000 clones, 75% to 95% seen once. The specimen sequenced was peripheral blood. These receptors were obtained from a person under 35 with COVID-19, enrolled during active disease.

The chain links TRBV11-2 to TRBJ2-3; the match to TRBD2 covers 7 bases. Trimming cost V 7 bases and J 0 bases; bases outside gene matches: 19. The germline CDR1 and CDR2 sequences are SGHAT and FQNNGV. CDR3 length: 19 residues. CDR3 protein: CASNRRQPLMGGSTDTQYF. The CDR3 DNA follows: TGTGCCAGCAACCGAAGACAGCCGCTGATGGGGGGGAGCACAGATACGCAGTATTTT.

This chain connects TRBV24-1 to TRBJ2-1, with 12 bases fitting TRBD1. Germline trimming cut 4 bases from V and 10 bases from J; bases unmatched to any gene: 4. CDR3 size: 14 residues. Germline V lookup: CDR1 KGHDR, CDR2 SFDVKD. This CDR3 is CATSEGQGAYEQFF. DNA of the CDR3: TGTGCCACCAGTGAGGGACAGGGGGCATACGAGCAGTTCTTC.

V and J are TRBV3-1 (or the pseudogene TRBV3-2) and TRBJ2-7, with D unclear. Trimming removed 3 bases from V and 2 bases from J, with 2 bases in between. CDR1 and CDR2 (germline): LGHDT, YNNKEL (reference sequence). The CDR3 is made up of 11 amino acids. In DNA, the CDR3 is TGTGCCAGCAGCCATACCTACGAGCAGTACTTC. Protein product: CASSHTYEQYF.

The CDR3 loop reads CASSGRQGRETQYF. The CDR3 coding sequence is TGTGCCAGCAGCGGGAGACAGGGGAGGGAGACCCAGTACTTC. The gene calls are TRBV9 and TRBJ2-5, with 8 bases that match TRBD1. After removal of 3 bases from V and 5 bases from J, the junction contained 6 bases not matched to a gene. The CDR3 is 14 residues long. Germline CDR1 reads SGDLS; CDR2 reads YYNGEE.

The gene calls are TRBV3-1 (or the pseudogene TRBV3-2) and TRBJ2-7; a possible D gene is TRBD2 (7 bases). There are 15 residues in the CDR3. V was cut by 5 bases and J by 2 bases, with 16 bases left in between. Germline CDR1 and CDR2: LGHDT and YNNKEL (reference sequence). CDR3 residues: CASSFTGTTPYEQYF. The CDR3 nucleotides read TGTGCCAGCAGCTTTACAGGGACTACTCCCTACGAGCAGTACTTC.

The chain recombines TRBV9 with TRBJ2-1; D is possibly TRBD2 (6 bases). Looked up from germline, CDR1 is SGDLS and CDR2 is YYNGEE. V was clipped by 5 bases and J by 7 bases, with 16 bases between them. This CDR3 has 14 amino acids. CDR3 sequence reads: CASSVGGAGNEQFF. In DNA form, the CDR3 reads TGTGCCAGCAGTGTGGGGGGTGCTGGTAATGAGCAGTTCTTC.

The chain is built from TRBV15 and TRBJ2-3, with 12 bases identical to TRBD2. The CDR3 is 16 residues long. The germline V gene has CDR1 LNHNV and CDR2 YYDKDF (reference sequence). The trim removed 3 bases at V and 6 bases at J, leaving 7 bases unmatched. CDR3 sequence: CATSSRLAGAADTQYF. The CDR3, as DNA: TGTGCCACCAGCAGCAGACTAGCGGGAGCGGCGGATACGCAGTATTTT.

The rearrangement joins TRBV28 to TRBJ2-1; D gene ambiguous. This CDR3 is 9 amino acids long. Germline V gene sequence: CDR1 MDHEN, CDR2 SYDVKM. V lost 8 bases to trimming and J lost 7 bases, with 3 bases between them. CDR3 loop: CASQNEQFF. CDR3 nucleotides: TGTGCCAGCCAAAATGAGCAGTTCTTC.

The genes are TRBV19 and TRBJ1-2, with 7 bases lining up with TRBD1. The CDR3 length is 13 residues. Germline values: CDR1 LNHDA, CDR2 SQIVND (reference sequence). With 3 bases clipped from V and 6 bases from J, the junction kept 4 bases outside the gene matches. The CDR3 nucleotides are TGTGCCAGTAGTATTGGGACAGAGAATGGCTACACCTTC. This codes for CASSIGTENGYTF.

V and J are TRBV27 and TRBJ2-5, with D tentatively TRBD1 (6 bases). With 3 bases removed from V and 4 bases from J, the gap between germline ends came to 9 bases. The CDR3 has 13 amino acids. CDR1 is MNHEY and CDR2 is SMNVEV in the germline V gene (reference sequence). CDR3 in DNA: TGTGCCAGCAGTTTGGCCAGGGGAGAGACCCAGTACTTC. Translating gives CASSLARGETQYF.

The CDR3 protein is CSVSVGLARNEQFF. CDR3 DNA: TGCAGCGTAAGTGTTGGTCTAGCGAGGAATGAGCAGTTCTTC. This chain connects TRBV29-1 to TRBJ2-1; perhaps TRBD2 as D (6 bases). The CDR3 consists of 14 residues. Per the germline V gene, CDR1 is SQVTM and CDR2 is ANQGSEA. The V end lost 6 bases, the J end lost 7 bases, and 19 bases lay between the germline ends.

CDR3 amino acids: CASSYSGTGVNEQFF. The CDR3 DNA follows: TGTGCCAGCAGTTACTCAGGGACTGGGGTCAATGAGCAGTTCTTC. V is TRBV6-5 and J is TRBJ2-1; D is possibly TRBD2 (6 bases). The germline gives CDR1 MNHEY, CDR2 SVGAGI. V was shortened by 0 bases and J by 6 bases, with 12 bases between the two germline ends. The CDR3 contains 15 residues.

This sequence joins TRBV9 and TRBJ2-3; TRBD1 might be the D (6 bases). Between the trimmed V and J ends, which lost 0 bases and 5 bases, there was a span of 19 bases. CDR1 is SGDLS and CDR2 is YYNGEE in the germline V gene. The CDR3 length is 17 residues. CDR3 nucleotide sequence: TGTGCCAGCAGCGTAGCTTCTGGACAGAATTGGATAGATACGCAGTATTTT. Protein sequence: CASSVASGQNWIDTQYF.

The chain uses TRBV9 and TRBJ2-1; TRBD1 is a possible D gene (5 bases). This CDR3 is built from 15 residues. Germline assignment: CDR1 SGDLS and CDR2 YYNGEE. V was cut by 0 bases and J by 6 bases, with 13 bases left in between. The CDR3: CASSVVADTINEQFF. The CDR3 DNA reads TGTGCCAGCAGCGTAGTCGCGGACACGATCAATGAGCAGTTCTTC.

The CDR3, as DNA: TGTGCCATCAGTGAGTCAATGAGGGAGGTCGACAAACTGTTTTTT. Amino acid sequence: CAISESMREVDKLFF. The V call is TRBV10-3, the J call TRBJ1-4; no clear D gene. This CDR3 region has 15 residues. V was trimmed by 0 bases and J by 11 bases, leaving 16 bases between them. The germline V gene has CDR1 ENHRY and CDR2 SYGVKD.

The chain recombines TRBV7-9 with TRBJ1-5; D may be TRBD1 (5 bases). The germline V and J ends were trimmed by 5 bases and 7 bases, with 12 bases remaining between them. The CDR3 consists of 13 residues. In germline, CDR1 is SEHNR, CDR2 FQNEAQ (reference sequence). The CDR3 sequence: CASSIQGEQPQHF. Here the CDR3 DNA reads TGTGCCAGCAGCATCCAAGGGGAACAGCCCCAGCATTTT.

The V and J genes are TRBV6-5 and TRBJ1-6; the D is unclear. Deletions cut 0 bases from V and 8 bases from J, with 8 bases between. This CDR3 spans 14 amino acids. Germline CDR1 reads MNHEY; CDR2 reads SVGAGI. CDR3 nucleotides: TGTGCCAGCAGTTACTCAGGGCGGGATTCACCCCTCCACTTT. Amino acid sequence: CASSYSGRDSPLHF.

This clone was counted once. The V call is TRBV6-2 or TRBV6-3, the J call TRBJ2-7, with D perhaps matching TRBD2 (6 bases). Germline CDR1 MNHEY, CDR2 SVGEGT. The CDR3 is made up of 16 amino acids. Trimming cost V 0 bases and J 7 bases, with 19 bases left between them. The CDR3 nucleotides read TGTGCCAGCAGTTACTCGATTTTCGGGGGAGTGCGGGAGCAGTACTTC. This translates into CASSYSIFGGVREQYF.

The chain recombines TRBV5-1 with TRBJ2-2, with 7 nucleotides matching TRBD1. Germline assignment: CDR1 SGHRS and CDR2 YFSETQ. The CDR3 is 15 amino acids. Trimming cost V 0 bases and J 7 bases; bases outside gene matches: 6. This chain's CDR3 is CASSLDSRDSGELFF. The DNA for the CDR3 is TGCGCCAGCAGCTTGGATTCCAGGGACAGCGGGGAGCTGTTTTTT.

The V and J genes are TRBV9 and TRBJ2-1; D possibly corresponds to TRBD1 (6 bases). V was clipped by 4 bases and J by 1 base, with 12 bases between them. The CDR3 is made up of 15 amino acids. CDR1 is SGDLS, CDR2 YYNGEE, per germline. The CDR3 reads CASSLETGSYNEQFF. The CDR3 DNA follows: TGTGCCAGCAGCTTAGAGACAGGATCCTACAATGAGCAGTTCTTC.

The chain carries TRBV7-9 and TRBJ2-1; 10 bases are shared with TRBD2. The germline CDR1 and CDR2 sequences are SEHNR and FQNEAQ (reference sequence). This CDR3 is built from 18 residues. The junction had 11 bases not matched to a gene; V was cut back by 4 bases and J by 2 bases. The CDR3 bases are TGTGCCAGCAGCTCCAGGGTGGAAGGACTAGCGGCCTACAATGAGCAGTTCTTC. It specifies CASSSRVEGLAAYNEQFF.

The chain recombines TRBV6-5 with TRBJ2-3; D gene ambiguous. Trimming removed 6 bases at V and 4 bases at J, with 8 bases between. Per the germline V gene, CDR1 is MNHEY and CDR2 is SVGAGI. This CDR3 spans 12 amino acids. The CDR3 DNA sequence: TGTGCCAGCAGCCCGTACTCAGATACGCAGTATTTT. Translated: CASSPYSDTQYF.

This chain uses TRBV27 with TRBJ1-5; D is possibly TRBD1 (6 bases). This CDR3 spans 13 amino acids. The germline gives CDR1 MNHEY, CDR2 SMNVEV (reference sequence). Trimming took 7 bases from V and 5 from J, leaving 12 bases between them. The CDR3 region is CASKAGVYQPQHF. CDR3 nucleotides: TGTGCCAGCAAAGCAGGGGTATATCAGCCCCAGCATTTT.

The chain couples TRBV25-1 to TRBJ2-3; 10 bases map to TRBD2. This CDR3 comprises 14 residues. Germline CDR1 MGHDK, CDR2 SYGVNS. V was clipped by 5 bases and J by 3 bases; unmatched bases: 2. The CDR3 DNA reads as TGTGCCAGCAGTCCAGCGGGAGGGACAGATACGCAGTATTTT. Translated: CASSPAGGTDTQYF.

V usage is TRBV6-5 and J usage is TRBJ1-4; TRBD1 matches at 8 bases. Germline loops: CDR1 MNHEY, CDR2 SVGAGI. CDR3 length: 15 residues. J lost 5 bases, V lost 0 bases, and 2 bases had no gene match. In nucleotides, the CDR3 is TGTGCCAGCAGTTACTCGACAGGGGTGAATGAAAAACTGTTTTTT. The encoded protein is CASSYSTGVNEKLFF.

In DNA, the CDR3 is TGTGCCAGCAGTACCCTGTCCAGTCCCTACGAGCAGTACTTC. The encoded protein is CASSTLSSPYEQYF. V and J are TRBV6-5 and TRBJ2-7, with D unclear. This CDR3 region has 14 residues. V was clipped by 5 bases and J by 2 bases, with 13 bases between them. The V gene's germline CDR1 is MNHEY and CDR2 SVGAGI.

The chain carries TRBV24-1 and TRBJ2-1; 8 nucleotides align to TRBD1. The germline V gene encodes CDR1 KGHDR and CDR2 SFDVKD. The ends lost 1 base at V and 5 bases at J; junction bases unmatched: 3. The CDR3 length is 15 residues. As DNA, the CDR3 is TGTGCCACCAGTGATTTCCGGACAGGGCACAATGAGCAGTTCTTC. Encoded protein: CATSDFRTGHNEQFF.